This TCR beta chain was obtained from a study of cytomegalovirus exposure and HLA in healthy donors (dated by TCRdb to 2017 to 2019). In terms of the full investigation: The 550 to 750 repertoires of the first cohort and the 95 to 150 validation repertoires were produced on the same platform, according to a later analysis. High-throughput TCR immunosequencing, statistical association of individual TCRs with disease status, and machine learning were combined to predict cytomegalovirus infection status. The aim of the study was to test whether cataloging public T cell receptors could identify signatures of past pathogen exposure. A separate validation cohort of approximately 130 different subjects was used in addition to the approximately 700-subject first cohort.

The paper as a whole reports these results and caveats: While some public TCRs were present in many individuals, most TCR sequences turned up only very rarely across donors. Cytomegalovirus status was reported to be diagnosed by the classifier with high specificity and sensitivity in both the original and validation cohorts. The authors suggested that the approach could potentially be extended to other disease states and immunological phenotypes. A total of about 180 TCR beta chains were listed by the study as associated with cytomegalovirus. The validation cohort had no HLA typing available for a later analysis, so co-occurrence within that cohort was assessed over all 130 or so repertoires. A later analysis found that TCRs clustered in the first cohort also tended to co-occur in the 120 validation repertoires, with roughly 95% of cluster scores above 0. In vitro tests confirmed that a few of the cytomegalovirus-associated TCR beta chains recognize cytomegalovirus antigens.

The CDR3 holds 16 amino acids from the cysteine to the phenylalanine. The CDR3 DNA has 48 bases and is translated from base 1. Ends trimmed: V by 2 bases, J by 2 bases; bases unmatched to a gene: 4. CDR1 and CDR2 are read off the germline V gene as MNHEY and SVGAGI. Regarding this clone: Its antigen is currently not known. Qualities for individual bases were not recorded, and no much larger clone is one base off.

Library preparation used the immunoSEQ multiplex PCR assay. The study's own analysis went as follows. To diagnose cytomegalovirus status from the catalog of TCR beta chain sequences, a statistical classification framework was built. The clones in this table, taken by TCRdb from immuneACCESS, are in-frame only. Not every clone is retained; where verified, under half of the shortfall comes from an unresolved V gene, and the cause of the rest is unknown. V and J calls and clone size are those listed in that table; D and trimming were worked out from the DNA. This sample comprises about 88,000 clones, roughly 84% of them detected only once. The ten most abundant clones make up over 10% of the sample. The donors were included in the validation cohort of 120 subjects, a group kept apart from the roughly 610-subject first cohort.

The rearranged segments are TRBV6-5 and TRBJ2-1; 9 junctional bases match TRBD1. Material: PBMCs. This clonotype was obtained from a woman younger than 35 in good health and CMV-seropositive. The CDR3 loop reads CASSYTGTGPYNEQFF. The sequenced DNA: TGTGCCAGCAGTTACACCGGGACAGGGCCCTACAATGAGCAGTTCTTC.